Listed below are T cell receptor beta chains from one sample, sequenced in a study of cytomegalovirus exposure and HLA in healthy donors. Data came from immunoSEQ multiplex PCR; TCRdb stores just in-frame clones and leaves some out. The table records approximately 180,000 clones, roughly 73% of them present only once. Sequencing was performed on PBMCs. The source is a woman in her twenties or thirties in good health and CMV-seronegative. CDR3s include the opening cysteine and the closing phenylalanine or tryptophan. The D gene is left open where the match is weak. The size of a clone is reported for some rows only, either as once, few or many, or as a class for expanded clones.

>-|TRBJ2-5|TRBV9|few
CASSVGTTDSWETQYF
TGTGCCAGCAGCGTAGGGACAACTGACAGTTGGGAGACCCAGTACTTC
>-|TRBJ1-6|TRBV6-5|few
CASSYKFRGARSPLHF
TGTGCCAGCAGTTATAAGTTTCGGGGGGCGCGTTCACCCCTCCACTTT
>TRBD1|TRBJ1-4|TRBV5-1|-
CASSLAATGGYGEKLFF
TGCGCCAGCAGCTTGGCCGCGACAGGGGGTTATGGCGAAAAACTGTTTTTT
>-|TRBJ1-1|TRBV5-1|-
CASSVWGGEGTEAFF
TGCGCCAGCAGCGTGTGGGGCGGGGAGGGCACTGAAGCTTTCTTT
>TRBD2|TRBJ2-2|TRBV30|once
CASLLAGGPHGELFF
TGTGCCTCGCTACTAGCGGGAGGGCCTCACGGGGAGCTGTTTTTT
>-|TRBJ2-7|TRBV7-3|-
CASSFLQRYEQYF
TGTGCCAGCAGCTTTCTACAGCGGTACGAGCAGTACTTC
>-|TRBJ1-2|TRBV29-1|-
CSVEEGQTGGYTF
TGCAGCGTTGAAGAAGGACAGACCGGCGGCTACACCTTC
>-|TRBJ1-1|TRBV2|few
CASSAGTYDEAFF
TGTGCCAGCAGCGCGGGGACTTACGATGAAGCTTTCTTT
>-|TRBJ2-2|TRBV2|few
CASSPILNTGELFF
TGTGCCAGCAGCCCCATACTTAACACCGGGGAGCTGTTTTTT
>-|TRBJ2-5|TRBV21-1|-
CASSNNRGIQYF
TGTGCCAGCAGCAACAACAGGGGAATACAGTACTTC
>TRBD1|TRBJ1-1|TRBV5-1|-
CASSPQGTENTEAFF
TGCGCCAGCAGCCCTCAAGGGACAGAGAACACTGAAGCTTTCTTT
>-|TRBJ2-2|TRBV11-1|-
CASSLTGLSGELFF
TGTGCCAGCAGCTTAACAGGATTATCCGGGGAGCTGTTTTTT
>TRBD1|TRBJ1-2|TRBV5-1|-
CASSRQGGDYGYTF
TGCGCCAGCAGCAGACAGGGAGGTGACTATGGCTACACCTTC
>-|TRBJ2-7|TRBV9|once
CASSVDLGGGGVFYEQYF
TGTGCCAGCAGCGTAGATCTGGGGGGCGGGGGTGTCTTCTACGAGCAGTACTTC
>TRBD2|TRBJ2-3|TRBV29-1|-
CSVEVAGGPDTQYF
TGCAGCGTTGAGGTAGCGGGGGGCCCAGATACGCAGTATTTT
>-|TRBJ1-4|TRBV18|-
CASSPRGGTSREKLFF
TGTGCCAGCTCACCACGCGGCGGGACTTCGAGGGAAAAACTGTTTTTT
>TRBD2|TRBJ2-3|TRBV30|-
CAWSLILAGGGDTQYF
TGTGCCTGGAGCCTGATACTAGCGGGAGGGGGGGATACGCAGTATTTT
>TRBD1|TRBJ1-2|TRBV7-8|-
CASSAFPQGAYGYTF
TGTGCCAGCAGCGCGTTCCCCCAGGGGGCGTATGGCTACACCTTC
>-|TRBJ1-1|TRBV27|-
CASSIHNLNTEAFF
TGTGCCAGCAGCATCCACAACCTGAACACTGAAGCTTTCTTT
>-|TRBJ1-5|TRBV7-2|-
CASSLGHRNQPQHF
TGTGCCAGCAGCTTGGGACATCGCAATCAGCCCCAGCATTTT
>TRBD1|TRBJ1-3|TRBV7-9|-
CASSPRTGSSGNTIYF
TGTGCCAGCAGCCCCAGGACAGGGTCCTCTGGAAACACCATATATTTT
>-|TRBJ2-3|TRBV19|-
CASTPGTSTDTQYF
TGTGCCAGCACCCCCGGGACTTCCACGGATACGCAGTATTTT
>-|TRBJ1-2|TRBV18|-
CASSPQGLSDYGYTF
TGTGCCAGCTCACCACAGGGACTTTCGGACTATGGCTACACCTTC
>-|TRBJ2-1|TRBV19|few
CASSGGTPSINEQFF
TGTGCCAGTAGCGGCGGTACCCCGTCCATCAATGAGCAGTTCTTC
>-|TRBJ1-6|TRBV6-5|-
CASSYQGIRSPLHF
TGTGCCAGCAGTTACCAGGGGATTCGGTCACCCCTCCACTTT
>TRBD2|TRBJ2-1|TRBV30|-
CAWTLAGGDEQFF
TGTGCCTGGACCTTAGCGGGAGGGGATGAGCAGTTCTTC
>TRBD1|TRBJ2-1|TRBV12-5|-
CASGLEGQLCNEQFF
TGTGCTAGTGGTTTGGAGGGACAGCTATGCAATGAGCAGTTCTTC
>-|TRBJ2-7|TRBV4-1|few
CASSQRGGMDEQYF
TGCGCCAGCAGCCAACGTGGAGGGATGGACGAGCAGTACTTC
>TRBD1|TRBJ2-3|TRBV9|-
CASSPGQGATDTQYF
TGTGCCAGCAGCCCGGGACAGGGGGCAACAGATACGCAGTATTTT
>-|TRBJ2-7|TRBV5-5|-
CASILPRGPEQYF
TGTGCCAGCATCCTCCCCAGGGGCCCCGAGCAGTACTTC
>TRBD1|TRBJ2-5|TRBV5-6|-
CASSPGTVLQETQYF
TGTGCCAGCAGCCCCGGGACAGTCCTACAAGAGACCCAGTACTTC
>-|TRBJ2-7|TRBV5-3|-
CARSSHRDSYEQYF
TGTGCCAGAAGCTCCCACAGGGATTCCTACGAGCAGTACTTC
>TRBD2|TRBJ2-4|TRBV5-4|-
CASSARLAGVGDIQYF
TGTGCCAGCAGCGCGAGACTAGCGGGAGTCGGAGACATTCAGTACTTC
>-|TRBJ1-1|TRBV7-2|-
CASSLGWGGRRTEAFF
TGTGCCAGCAGCTTGGGGTGGGGGGGGAGAAGGACTGAAGCTTTCTTT
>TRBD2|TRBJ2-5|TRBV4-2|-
CASSQEGGGGRGTQYF
TGTGCCAGCAGCCAAGAGGGTGGGGGGGGACGCGGGACCCAGTACTTC
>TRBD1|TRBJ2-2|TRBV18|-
CASSPRDRLNTGELFF
TGTGCCAGCTCACCACGGGACAGGCTGAACACCGGGGAGCTGTTTTTT
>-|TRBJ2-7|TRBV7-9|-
CASSLAGRAVSYEQYF
TGTGCCAGCAGCTTAGCGGGCAGGGCCGTCTCCTACGAGCAGTACTTC
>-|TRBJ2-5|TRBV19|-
CASRKRAAGETQYF
TGTGCCAGTAGGAAGCGGGCCGCAGGAGAGACCCAGTACTTC
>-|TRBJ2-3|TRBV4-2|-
CASSQVSRRERTDTQYF
TGTGCCAGCAGCCAAGTGTCCAGGCGGGAACGTACAGATACGCAGTATTTT
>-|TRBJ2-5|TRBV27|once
CASSGGLGVSGETQYF
TGTGCCAGCAGTGGGGGGTTGGGAGTCTCTGGTGAGACCCAGTACTTC
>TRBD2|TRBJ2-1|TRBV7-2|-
CASSKTSGSLNEQFF
TGTGCCAGCAGCAAGACTAGCGGGAGTCTCAATGAGCAGTTCTTC
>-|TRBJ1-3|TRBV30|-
CAWNAEPSFLLMPGNTIYF
TGTGCCTGGAATGCGGAACCATCTTTCCTCTTGATGCCTGGAAACACCATATATTTT